This T cell receptor beta chain was sequenced during a study of OX40 agonist ivuxolimab in advanced cancers. Study background: Two patients with cutaneous melanoma and one with hepatocellular carcinoma, three in total, showed partial responses.

Patients who had autoimmune disease history or got systemic immunosuppression were left out. Sequencing was performed with immunoSEQ multiplex PCR; in TCRdb, only in-frame clones are kept and a portion is missing. The table lists 51,000 or so clones, 79% of them singletons. Study results and caveats: CD4+ and CD8+ T cells in blood underwent clonal expansion by week 6 at 0.1 to 3.0 mg/kg.

For this clone: The antigen remains undetermined.

This clonotype was obtained from an adult with an advanced solid tumor such as melanoma, head and neck, liver or kidney cancer. The material was CD4+ or CD8+ T cells sorted from blood, obtained in a trial of the OX40 agonist ivuxolimab.

CDR3 loop: CASSLTGPGANVLTF. DNA for the CDR3: TGTGCCAGCAGCTTGACAGGGCCTGGGGCCAACGTCCTGACTTTC. V usage is TRBV7-3 and J usage is TRBJ2-6, with 7 bases that match TRBD1. Looked up from germline, CDR1 is SGHTA and CDR2 is FQGTGA. There are 15 residues in the CDR3. The junction had 1 base not matched to a gene; V was cut back by 3 bases and J by 2 bases.